Listed below are T cell receptor beta chains from one sample, sequenced in a study of blood T cells in healthy people across ages. TCRdb re-called the 5' RACE reads through MiXCR, storing one row per CDR3 protein. Of 650,000 to 1,000,000 distinct CDR3 sequences listed, under 40% were seen once; the top ten hold 10% to 15%. Sequencing input: blood. The receptors derive from a man between 18 and 29 years old in good health. The CDR3 runs from the conserved cysteine through the conserved F or W. A D gene is named only where the DNA matches it firmly. Only part of the rows carry a size: once, few, many, or a class if the clone is expanded.

d_gene,j_gene,v_gene,abundance,CDR3aa,CDR3nt
NA,TRBJ2-7,TRBV5-6,NA,CASSYPGHEQYF,TGTGCCAGCAGCTACCCGGGACACGAGCAGTACTTC
TRBD1,TRBJ2-1,TRBV2,few,CASRTGGTSYNEQFF,TGTGCCAGCAGGACAGGGGGAACGTCCTACAATGAGCAGTTCTTC
NA,TRBJ1-6,TRBV12-3/TRBV12-4,NA,CASTISSPALPLHF,TGTGCCAGCACCATCAGCTCACCTGCTTTACCCCTCCACTTT
NA,TRBJ2-3,TRBV14,many,CASSQVDTDTQYF,TGCGCCAGCAGCCAAGTAGACACAGATACGCAGTATTTT
NA,TRBJ1-1,TRBV7-2,NA,CASSLSAGGNTEAFF,TGTGCCAGCAGCTTAAGTGCAGGAGGGAACACTGAAGCTTTCTTT
NA,TRBJ1-6,TRBV5-1,few,CASTNWAKNIPDNSPLHF,TGCGCCAGCACTAATTGGGCAAAAAACATACCTGATAATTCACCCCTCCACTTT
TRBD2,TRBJ2-1,TRBV10-3,many,CAISAGLEIDEQFF,TGTGCCATCAGTGCGGGACTAGAAATCGATGAGCAGTTCTTC
TRBD1,TRBJ2-7,TRBV12-3/TRBV12-4,few,CASSLEWRRTGDYEQYF,TGTGCCAGCAGTTTAGAGTGGCGTCGGACAGGGGACTACGAGCAGTACTTC
NA,TRBJ2-2,TRBV27,few,CASRIGGAENGELFF,TGTGCCAGCAGGATAGGGGGGGCAGAGAACGGGGAGCTGTTTTTT
NA,TRBJ2-3,TRBV20-1,few,CSVQVVDPDTQYF,TGCAGTGTTCAAGTCGTGGATCCAGATACGCAGTATTTT
TRBD1,TRBJ1-2,TRBV20-1,NA,CSAPGGQGGFTYGYTF,TGCAGTGCTCCCGGGGGACAGGGGGGGTTTACCTATGGCTACACCTTC
NA,TRBJ2-3,TRBV20-1,few,CSAENPSSTDTQYF,TGCAGTGCGGAGAATCCTTCTAGCACAGATACGCAGTATTTT
NA,TRBJ2-2,TRBV20-1,few,CSASPDRNTGELFF,TGCAGTGCTAGCCCCGACAGGAACACCGGGGAGCTGTTTTTT
NA,TRBJ1-1,TRBV12-3/TRBV12-4,few,CASSTTQGNTEAFF,TGTGCCAGCAGTACGACCCAGGGGAACACTGAAGCTTTCTTT
TRBD2,TRBJ2-1,TRBV6-4,many,CASSEGAGGNEQFF,TGTGCCAGCAGTGAAGGCGCGGGGGGGAATGAGCAGTTCTTC
TRBD2,TRBJ2-1,TRBV7-2,NA,CASSRFPRGDSDNEQFF,TGTGCCAGCAGCCGTTTCCCACGGGGGGACTCCGACAATGAGCAGTTCTTC
NA,TRBJ1-6,TRBV28,many,CASSSRPSSPLHF,TGTGCCAGCAGTTCCCGACCGAGTTCACCCCTCCACTTT
TRBD1,TRBJ2-1,TRBV15,many,CATSSRDRGINEQFF,TGTGCCACCAGTAGCCGGGACAGGGGTATCAATGAGCAGTTCTTC
NA,TRBJ2-1,TRBV13,NA,CASSLVPGTYNEQFF,TGTGCCAGCAGCTTAGTACCCGGCACCTACAATGAGCAGTTCTTC
NA,TRBJ2-1,TRBV5-1,NA,CASSLAFDEQFF,TGCGCCAGCAGCTTGGCCTTTGATGAGCAGTTCTTC
TRBD1,TRBJ1-4,TRBV12-3/TRBV12-4,NA,CASSFGQGAREKLFF,TGTGCCAGCAGTTTCGGGCAGGGGGCGCGTGAAAAACTGTTTTTT
NA,TRBJ2-3,TRBV7-9,NA,CASSLGAGEADTQYF,TGTGCCAGCAGCTTAGGGGCAGGGGAAGCAGATACGCAGTATTTT